This TCR beta chain appears in the sequencing data of a study of vaccination and CD4 T cells after COVID-19. Treatment given: approximately nine-day PBMC culture with coronavirus spike peptide pools or control peptides (ViraFEST assay). This CDR3 region has 12 residues. Looked up from germline, CDR1 is DFQATT and CDR2 is SNEGSKA (reference sequence). Trimming took 3 bases from V and 2 from J, leaving 7 bases between them. This clonotype has just a few counts. Its antigen is still unknown. Oncomine TCR Beta short-read sequencing was applied to DNA from cultured CD4+ T cells. Via MiXCR, TCRdb re-called the PCR reads, giving one row per CDR3 protein. There are around 15,000 distinct CDR3 sequences in the sample; approximately 58% occur only once, and around 5.5% lies in the top ten.

This receptor was taken from a human donor who had recovered from COVID-19. The specimen was CD4+ T cells from blood, cultured in vitro, collected after SARS-CoV-2 vaccination. This chain uses TRBV20-1 with TRBJ1-2, with D possibly TRBD1 on 5 matching bases. CDR3 loop: CSASGGNYGYTF. The CDR3 region has the DNA TGCAGTGCTAGTGGGGGGAACTATGGCTACACCTTC.